These 4 T cell receptor beta chains were sequenced from one sample in a study of PD-1 blockade in classical Hodgkin lymphoma. TCRdb's copy holds only in-frame clones and misses some; the assay was immunoSEQ multiplex PCR. The data show more than 15,000 clones, with under 90% seen just once and roughly 14% held by the top ten. Time point reported: cycle 4 day 1 (C4D1), after five to seven weeks of nivolumab. Every single patient, without exception, relapsed after autologous stem cell transplantation, and brentuximab vedotin exposure varied. The sample consisted of peripheral blood mononuclear cells (PBMCs), taken before the fourth cycle of nivolumab. The receptors originated from a human donor with classical Hodgkin lymphoma.

This clone was observed a handful of times. The J gene is TRBJ2-2, the V gene TRBV29-1; D remains ambiguous. Trimming removed 6 bases at V and 3 bases at J, with 11 bases between. Germline V lookup: CDR1 SQVTM, CDR2 ANQGSEA. There are 13 residues in the CDR3. The CDR3 loop is CSVLDQYTGELFF. CDR3 nucleotide sequence: TGCAGCGTCTTGGACCAATACACCGGGGAGCTGTTTTTT.

The chain joins TRBV5-1 to TRBJ1-1; D is possibly TRBD1 (5 bases). The CDR3 loop spans 13 amino acids. V gave up 1 base and J gave up 7 bases, with 11 bases separating them. Germline values: CDR1 SGHRS, CDR2 YFSETQ. CDR3 sequence (DNA): TGCGCCAGCAGCTTGACGGGACCGAATGAAGCTTTCTTT. Protein sequence: CASSLTGPNEAFF. The variable domain in full, with the rest retrieved from reference TRBV5-1 and TRBJ1-1, is KAGVTQTPRYLIKTRGQQVTLSCSPISGHRSVSWYQQTPGQGLQFLFEYFSETQRNKGNFPGRFSGRQFSNSRSEMNVSTLELGDSALYLCASSLTGPNEAFFGQGTRLTVV.

This clone was seen just once. The chain employs TRBV6-1 and TRBJ2-1, with 12 bases matching TRBD2. The CDR3 is 15 amino acids. Germline values: CDR1 MNHNS, CDR2 SASEGT. Trimming cost V 6 bases and J 8 bases; bases outside gene matches: 8. The CDR3 reads CASRPLAGGRDEQFF. As DNA, the CDR3 is TGTGCCAGCAGACCCCTAGCGGGGGGGCGAGATGAGCAGTTCTTC.

The V and J genes are TRBV5-4 and TRBJ2-7; 7 bases line up with TRBD2. This CDR3 is 14 amino acids long. Trimming took 1 base from V and 5 from J; bases not matched to a gene: 6. CDR1 is SGHNT and CDR2 is YYREEE in the germline V gene (reference sequence). In DNA form, the CDR3 reads TGTGCCAGCAGCTTGAAACTAGCGACCGACGAGCAGTACTTC. Translation: CASSLKLATDEQYF.